This paragraph covers one T cell receptor (beta chain) sequence. This sample was taken from a study of T cell changes during pregnancy in multiple sclerosis. V dropped 5 bases and J dropped 5; count of bases not matched to a gene: 5. The CDR3 length is 15 residues. Per germline, CDR1 SGHTA and CDR2 FQGTGA. TCRdb's copy holds only in-frame clones and misses some; the assay was immunoSEQ multiplex PCR. The data hold about 44,000 clones, with around 96% observed a single time. The specimen was peripheral blood, collected in the second trimester of pregnancy. The chain carries TRBV7-3 and TRBJ2-5; TRBD2 matches 13 bases. This receptor was identified in a female donor with multiple sclerosis, enrolled in a pregnancy study. CDR3 region: CASSLTSGRSETQYF. The CDR3 nucleotides read TGTGCCAGCAGCCTGACTAGCGGGAGGTCGGAGACCCAGTACTTC.